One sample yielded the 3 T cell receptor beta chains listed below, sequenced in a study of blood T cell repertoires in COVID-19. The method was immunoSEQ multiplex PCR; TCRdb's version includes in-frame clones alone and lacks a portion of them. The sample has 75,000 to 95,000 clones; around nine tenths are singletons. The sequenced sample was peripheral blood. Source of these receptors: a middle-aged man with active COVID-19.

The chain employs TRBV6-5 and TRBJ2-7, with 7 nucleotides matching TRBD1. This CDR3 contains 14 residues. Germline CDR1 and CDR2: MNHEY and SVGAGI. With V trimmed by 5 bases and J by 6 bases, 10 bases remained unmatched. Here the CDR3 DNA reads TGTGCCAGCAGTCCACAGGGGACGGGGTCCGAGCAGTACTTC. Protein sequence: CASSPQGTGSEQYF.

This chain links TRBV5-4 with TRBJ1-3; possibly TRBD1 for D (6 bases). V dropped 5 bases and J dropped 0 bases, with 9 bases sitting between them. In germline, CDR1 is SGHNT, CDR2 YYREEE (reference sequence). CDR3 length equals 14 residues. Written as DNA, the CDR3 is TGTGCCAGCAGAACGGACAGCTCTGGAAACACCATATATTTT. Translating gives CASRTDSSGNTIYF. Together with reference TRBV5-4 and TRBJ1-3, the CDR3 gives the full variable domain: ETGVTQSPTHLIKTRGQQVTLRCSSQSGHNTVSWYQQALGQGPQFIFQYYREEENGRGNFPPRFSGLQFPNYSSELNVNALELDDSALYLCASRTDSSGNTIYFGEGSWLTVV.

The chain combines TRBV7-2 with TRBJ2-7, with 9 bases fitting TRBD1. This CDR3 has 14 residues. Germline CDR1 SGHTA, CDR2 FQGNSA. V lost 4 bases to trimming and J lost 4 bases; unmatched junction nucleotides: 5. The CDR3: CASSSSGQGYEQYF. The CDR3 bases are TGTGCCAGCAGCTCCTCGGGACAGGGTTACGAGCAGTACTTC.